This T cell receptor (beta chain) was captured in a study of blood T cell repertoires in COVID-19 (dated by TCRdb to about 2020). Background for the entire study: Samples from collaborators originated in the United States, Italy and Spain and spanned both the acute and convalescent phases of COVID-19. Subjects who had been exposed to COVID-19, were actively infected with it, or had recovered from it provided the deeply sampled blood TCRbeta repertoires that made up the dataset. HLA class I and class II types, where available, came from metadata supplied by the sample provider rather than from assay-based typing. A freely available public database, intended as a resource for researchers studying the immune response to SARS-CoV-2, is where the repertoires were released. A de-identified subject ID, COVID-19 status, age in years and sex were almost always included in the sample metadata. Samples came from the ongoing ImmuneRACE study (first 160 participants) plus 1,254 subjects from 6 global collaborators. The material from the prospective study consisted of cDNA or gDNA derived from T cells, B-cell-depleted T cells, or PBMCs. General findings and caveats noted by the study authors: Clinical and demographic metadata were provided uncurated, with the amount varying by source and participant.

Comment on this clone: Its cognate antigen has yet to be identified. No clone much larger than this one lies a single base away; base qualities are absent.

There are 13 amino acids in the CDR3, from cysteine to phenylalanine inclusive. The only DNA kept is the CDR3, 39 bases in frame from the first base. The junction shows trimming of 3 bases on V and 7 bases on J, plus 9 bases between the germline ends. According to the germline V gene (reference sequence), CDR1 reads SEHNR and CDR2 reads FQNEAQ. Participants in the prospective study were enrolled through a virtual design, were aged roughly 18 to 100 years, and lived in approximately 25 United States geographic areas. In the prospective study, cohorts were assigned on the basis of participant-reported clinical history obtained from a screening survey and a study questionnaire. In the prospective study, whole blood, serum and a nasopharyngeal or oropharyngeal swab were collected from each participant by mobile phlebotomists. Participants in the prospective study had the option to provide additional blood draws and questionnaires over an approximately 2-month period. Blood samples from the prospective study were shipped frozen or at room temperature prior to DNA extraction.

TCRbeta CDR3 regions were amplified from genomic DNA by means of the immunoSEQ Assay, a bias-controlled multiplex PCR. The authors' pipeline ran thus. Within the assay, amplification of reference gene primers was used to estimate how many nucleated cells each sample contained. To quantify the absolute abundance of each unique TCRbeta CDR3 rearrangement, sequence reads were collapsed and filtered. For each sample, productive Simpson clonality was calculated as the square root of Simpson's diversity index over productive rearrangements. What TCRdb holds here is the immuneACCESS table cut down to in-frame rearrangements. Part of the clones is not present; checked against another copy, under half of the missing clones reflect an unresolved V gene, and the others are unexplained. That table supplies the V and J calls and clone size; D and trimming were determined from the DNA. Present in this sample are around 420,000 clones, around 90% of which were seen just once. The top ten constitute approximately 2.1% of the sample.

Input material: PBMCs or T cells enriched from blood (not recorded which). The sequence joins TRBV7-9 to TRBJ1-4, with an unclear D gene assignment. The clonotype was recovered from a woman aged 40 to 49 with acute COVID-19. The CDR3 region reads CASSFRGGEKLFF. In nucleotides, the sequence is TGTGCCAGCAGCTTTCGAGGCGGTGAAAAACTGTTTTTT.